The TCR beta chain under discussion was sequenced for a study of cytomegalovirus exposure and HLA in healthy donors. Primers included in the PCR were 60 Vbeta and 13 Jbeta primers. Measured with immunoSEQ multiplex PCR; TCRdb has only the in-frame clones, and not every one. Of more than 150,000 clones listed, 70% to 80% are singletons. This clone turned up a few times. The CDR3 is made up of 13 amino acids. The V gene lost 4 bases and the J gene lost 2 bases, with 10 bases spanning the gap. Germline values: CDR1 SGHRS, CDR2 YFSETQ. This receptor was obtained from a young man in good health and CMV-seronegative. The specimen sequenced was PBMCs. The J gene is TRBJ2-7, the V gene TRBV5-1; D is unclear. The CDR3 region is CASSVGSTYEQYF. CDR3 in DNA: TGCGCCAGCAGCGTGGGTAGCACCTACGAGCAGTACTTC.